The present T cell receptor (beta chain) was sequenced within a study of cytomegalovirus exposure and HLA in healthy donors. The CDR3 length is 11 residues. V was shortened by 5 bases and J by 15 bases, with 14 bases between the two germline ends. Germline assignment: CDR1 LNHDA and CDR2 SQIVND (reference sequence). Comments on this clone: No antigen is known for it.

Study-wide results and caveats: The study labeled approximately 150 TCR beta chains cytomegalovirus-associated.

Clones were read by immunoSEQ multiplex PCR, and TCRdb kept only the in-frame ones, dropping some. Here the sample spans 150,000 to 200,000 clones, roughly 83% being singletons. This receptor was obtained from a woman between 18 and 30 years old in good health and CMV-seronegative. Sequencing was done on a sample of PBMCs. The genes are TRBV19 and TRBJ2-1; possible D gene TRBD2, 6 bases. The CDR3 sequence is CASSLTGVPFF. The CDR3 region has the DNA TGTGCCAGTAGTCTGACGGGGGTCCCGTTCTTC.